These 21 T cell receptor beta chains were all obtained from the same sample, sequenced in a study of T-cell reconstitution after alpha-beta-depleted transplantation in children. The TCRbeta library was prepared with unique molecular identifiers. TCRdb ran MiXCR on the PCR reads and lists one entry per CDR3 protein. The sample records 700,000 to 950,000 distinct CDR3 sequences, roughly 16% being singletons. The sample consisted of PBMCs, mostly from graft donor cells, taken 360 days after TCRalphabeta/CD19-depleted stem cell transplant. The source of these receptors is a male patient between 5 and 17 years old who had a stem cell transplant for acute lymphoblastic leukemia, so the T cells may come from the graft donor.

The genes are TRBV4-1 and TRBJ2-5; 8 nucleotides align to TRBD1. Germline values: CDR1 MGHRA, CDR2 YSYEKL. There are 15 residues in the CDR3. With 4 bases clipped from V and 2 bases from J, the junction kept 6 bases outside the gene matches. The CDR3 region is CASSPVDRVQETQYF. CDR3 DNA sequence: TGCGCCAGCAGCCCGGTGGACAGGGTACAAGAGACCCAGTACTTC.

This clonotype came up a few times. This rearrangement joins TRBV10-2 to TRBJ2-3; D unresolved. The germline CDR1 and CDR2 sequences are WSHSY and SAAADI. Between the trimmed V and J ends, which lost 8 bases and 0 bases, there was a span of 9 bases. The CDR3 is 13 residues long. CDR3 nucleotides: TGCGCCAGCGACCATGGAAGCACAGATACGCAGTATTTT. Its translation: CASDHGSTDTQYF.

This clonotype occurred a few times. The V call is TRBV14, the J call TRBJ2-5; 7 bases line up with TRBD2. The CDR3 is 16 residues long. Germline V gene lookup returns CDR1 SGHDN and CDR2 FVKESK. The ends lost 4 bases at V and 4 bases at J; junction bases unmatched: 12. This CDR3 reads CASSPPNGGRGETQYF. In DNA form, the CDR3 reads TGTGCCAGCAGCCCCCCTAACGGCGGGAGAGGAGAGACCCAGTACTTC.

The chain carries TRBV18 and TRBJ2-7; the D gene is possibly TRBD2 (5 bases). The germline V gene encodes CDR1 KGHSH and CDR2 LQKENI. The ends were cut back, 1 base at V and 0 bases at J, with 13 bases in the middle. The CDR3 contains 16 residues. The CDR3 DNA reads TGTGCCAGCTCACCACGACGGACGGGAAGCTCCTACGAGCAGTACTTC. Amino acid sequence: CASSPRRTGSSYEQYF.

CDR3 amino acids: CASSGTDYGYTF. CDR3 coding DNA: TGTGCCAGCAGCGGGACAGACTATGGCTACACCTTC. The V and J genes are TRBV12-3 or TRBV12-4 and TRBJ1-2, with 7 bases lining up with TRBD1. The CDR3 length is 12 residues. J gave up 3 bases and V 6 bases, and 1 base lay outside the gene matches.

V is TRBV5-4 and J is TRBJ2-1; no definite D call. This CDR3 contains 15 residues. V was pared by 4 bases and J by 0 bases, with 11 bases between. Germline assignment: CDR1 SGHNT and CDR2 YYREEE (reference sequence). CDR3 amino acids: CASSIGAPSYNEQFF. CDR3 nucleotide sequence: TGTGCCAGCAGCATCGGAGCACCCTCCTACAATGAGCAGTTCTTC.

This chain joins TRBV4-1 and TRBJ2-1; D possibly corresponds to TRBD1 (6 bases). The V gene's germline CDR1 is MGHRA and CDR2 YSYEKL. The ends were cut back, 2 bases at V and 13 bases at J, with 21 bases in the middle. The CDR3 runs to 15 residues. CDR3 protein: CASSQLPGTPSGQFF. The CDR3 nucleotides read TGCGCCAGCAGCCAACTCCCCGGGACACCGAGCGGACAGTTCTTC.

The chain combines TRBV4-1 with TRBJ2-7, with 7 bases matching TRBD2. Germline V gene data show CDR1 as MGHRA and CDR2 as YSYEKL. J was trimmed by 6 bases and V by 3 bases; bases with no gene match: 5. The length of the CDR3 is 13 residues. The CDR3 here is CASSHSGLGEQYF. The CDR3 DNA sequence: TGCGCCAGCAGCCATAGCGGGTTGGGCGAGCAGTACTTC.

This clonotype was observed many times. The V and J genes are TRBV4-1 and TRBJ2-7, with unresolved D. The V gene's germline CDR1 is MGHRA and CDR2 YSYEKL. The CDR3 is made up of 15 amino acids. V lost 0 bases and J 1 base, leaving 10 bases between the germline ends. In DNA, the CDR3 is TGCGCCAGCAGCCAAGATATGGACGGGTCCTACGAGCAGTACTTC. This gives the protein CASSQDMDGSYEQYF.

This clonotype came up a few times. The CDR3 nucleotides read TGTGCCACCAGTGATGCTGGACAGGGGGGCCGAGAGACCCAGTACTTC. Its translation: CATSDAGQGGRETQYF. This chain links TRBV24-1 with TRBJ2-5, with 10 bases matching TRBD1. Losses at the gene ends were 3 bases for V and 4 bases for J; bases not matched to a gene: 7. The CDR3 consists of 16 residues. Germline V gives CDR1 KGHDR, CDR2 SFDVKD.

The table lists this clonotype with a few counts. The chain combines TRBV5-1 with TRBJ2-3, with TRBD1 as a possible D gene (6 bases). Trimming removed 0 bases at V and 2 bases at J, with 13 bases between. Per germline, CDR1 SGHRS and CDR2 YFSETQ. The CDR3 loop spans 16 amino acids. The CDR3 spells CASSLAQGRSTDTQYF. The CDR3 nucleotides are TGCGCCAGCAGCTTGGCACAGGGCCGCTCCACAGATACGCAGTATTTT.

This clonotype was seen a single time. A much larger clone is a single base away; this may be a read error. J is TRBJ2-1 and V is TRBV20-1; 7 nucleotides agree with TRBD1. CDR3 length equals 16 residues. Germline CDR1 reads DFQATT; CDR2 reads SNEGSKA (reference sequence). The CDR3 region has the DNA TGCTGTGCTAGCCCAAGCAGGGGGAGCTCCTACAATGAGCAGTTCTTC. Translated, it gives CCASPSRGSSYNEQFF.

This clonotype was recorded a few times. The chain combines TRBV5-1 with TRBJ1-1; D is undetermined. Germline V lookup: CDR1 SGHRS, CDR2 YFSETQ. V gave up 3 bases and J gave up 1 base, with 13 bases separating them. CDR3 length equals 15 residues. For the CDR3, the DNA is TGCGCCAGCAGCTCTCCCTTTGACACGAACACTGAAGCTTTCTTT. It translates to CASSSPFDTNTEAFF.

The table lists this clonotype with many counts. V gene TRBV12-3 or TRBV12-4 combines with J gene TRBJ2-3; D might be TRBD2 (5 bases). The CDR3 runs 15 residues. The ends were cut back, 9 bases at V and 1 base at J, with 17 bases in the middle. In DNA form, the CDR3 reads TGTGCCAGTCGCTTAACTAGAACCCGCACAGATACGCAGTATTTT. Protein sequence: CASRLTRTRTDTQYF.

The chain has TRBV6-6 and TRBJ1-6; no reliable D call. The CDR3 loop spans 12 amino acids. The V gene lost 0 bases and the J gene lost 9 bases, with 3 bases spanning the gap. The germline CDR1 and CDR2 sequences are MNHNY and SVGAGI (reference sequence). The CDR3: CASSYSSSPLHF. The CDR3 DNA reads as TGTGCCAGCAGTTACTCGTCTTCACCCCTCCACTTT.

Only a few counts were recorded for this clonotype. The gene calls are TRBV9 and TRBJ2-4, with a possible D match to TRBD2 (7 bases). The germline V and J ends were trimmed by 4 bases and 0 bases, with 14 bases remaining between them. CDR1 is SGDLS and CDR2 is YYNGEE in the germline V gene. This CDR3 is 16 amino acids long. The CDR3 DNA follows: TGTGCCAGCAGCAGAGGGGGGGATCTAGCCAAAAACATTCAGTACTTC. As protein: CASSRGGDLAKNIQYF.

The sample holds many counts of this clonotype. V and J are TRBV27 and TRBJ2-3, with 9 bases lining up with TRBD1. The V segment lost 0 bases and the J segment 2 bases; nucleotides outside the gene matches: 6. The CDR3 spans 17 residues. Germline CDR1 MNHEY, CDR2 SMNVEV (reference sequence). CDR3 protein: CASSLSGGQGSTDTQYF. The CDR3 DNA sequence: TGTGCCAGCAGTTTATCGGGGGGACAGGGTTCCACAGATACGCAGTATTTT.

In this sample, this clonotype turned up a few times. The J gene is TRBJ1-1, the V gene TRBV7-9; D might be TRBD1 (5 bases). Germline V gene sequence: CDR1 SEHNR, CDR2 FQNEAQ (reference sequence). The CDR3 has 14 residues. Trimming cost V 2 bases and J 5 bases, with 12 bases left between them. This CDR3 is CASSLQGLKTEAFF. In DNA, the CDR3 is TGTGCCAGCAGCTTACAGGGCCTCAAGACTGAAGCTTTCTTT. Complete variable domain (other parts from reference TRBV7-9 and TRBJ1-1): DTGVSQNPRHKITKRGQNVTFRCDPISEHNRLYWYRQTLGQGPEFLTYFQNEAQLEKSRLLSDRFSAERPKGSFSTLEIQRTEQGDSAMYLCASSLQGLKTEAFFGQGTRLTVV.

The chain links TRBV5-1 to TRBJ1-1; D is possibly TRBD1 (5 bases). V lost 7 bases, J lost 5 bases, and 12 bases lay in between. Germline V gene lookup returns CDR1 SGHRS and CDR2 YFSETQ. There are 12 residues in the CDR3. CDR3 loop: CASRDGGTEAFF. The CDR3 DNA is TGCGCCAGCCGGGACGGTGGGACTGAAGCTTTCTTT.

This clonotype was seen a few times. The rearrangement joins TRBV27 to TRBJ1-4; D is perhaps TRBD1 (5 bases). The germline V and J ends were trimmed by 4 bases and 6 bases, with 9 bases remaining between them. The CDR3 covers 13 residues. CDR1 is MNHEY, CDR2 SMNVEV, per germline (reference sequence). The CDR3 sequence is CASSSQGDEKLFF. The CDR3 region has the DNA TGTGCCAGCAGTTCGCAGGGTGATGAAAAACTGTTTTTT.

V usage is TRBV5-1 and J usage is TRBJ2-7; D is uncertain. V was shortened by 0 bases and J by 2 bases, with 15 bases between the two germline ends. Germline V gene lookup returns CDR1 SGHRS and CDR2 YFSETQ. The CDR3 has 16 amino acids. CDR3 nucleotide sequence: TGCGCCAGCAGCTTGGCTAGTCAGCCGAACCCCTACGAGCAGTACTTC. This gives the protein CASSLASQPNPYEQYF.